The rows below give T cell receptor beta chains drawn from one sample of a study of blood T cell repertoires in COVID-19. Profiled with immunoSEQ multiplex PCR; TCRdb holds only in-frame clones, not every one. Among a few hundred thousand clones listed, roughly 87% were seen once. Sequenced input: PBMCs or T cells enriched from blood (not recorded which). All receptors come from a woman in her 30s who had recovered from COVID-19. Both conserved end residues are part of each CDR3. The D gene is left open where the match is weak. Rows may omit the clone size; those that give it use once, few, many or a size class.

>once|TRBJ2-5|NA|TRBV5-1
TGCGCCAGCAGCTTGGGGGGGACACAACCTAAAGAGACCCAGTACTTC
CASSLGGTQPKETQYF
>NA|TRBJ2-3|TRBD2|TRBV19
TGTGCCAGTAGTGCCGGGGGGGCAAAGCCTAGCACAGATACGCAGTATTTT
CASSAGGAKPSTDTQYF
>NA|TRBJ1-1|NA|TRBV12-5
TGTGCTAGTGGCCCAGGGTGGGGGGAAGGCGACACTGAAGCTTTCTTT
CASGPGWGEGDTEAFF
>NA|TRBJ2-7|NA|TRBV24-1
TGTGCCACCAGTAACATTATCGGGATTTCCTACGAGCAGTACTTC
CATSNIIGISYEQYF
>NA|TRBJ1-3|NA|TRBV7-8
TGTGCCAGCAGCCTCAGGGCAAGGCCTGGAAACACCATATATTTT
CASSLRARPGNTIYF
>NA|TRBJ2-2|TRBD2|TRBV3-1/TRBV3-2
TGTGCCAGCAGCCAAGTGCGGGGGGGCTCGACCGGGGAGCTGTTTTTT
CASSQVRGGSTGELFF
>NA|TRBJ2-3|NA|TRBV6-5
TGTGCCAGCGCTCAGGGCGGGGATCTGAATACGCAGTATTTT
CASAQGGDLNTQYF
>NA|TRBJ2-7|TRBD2|TRBV7-8
TGTGCCAGCAGCTTAGCGGCCCGACTAGCGGGGGCCTCCTACGAGCAGTACTTC
CASSLAARLAGASYEQYF
>NA|TRBJ1-2|NA|TRBV7-9
TGTGCCAGCAGCGTGACAGAAGCCTACTATGGCTACACCTTC
CASSVTEAYYGYTF
>NA|TRBJ1-1|NA|TRBV7-8
TGTGCCAGCAGCTTAGTGGTGGTGTGGGGGGACACTGAAGCTTTCTTT
CASSLVVVWGDTEAFF
>NA|TRBJ2-3|NA|TRBV7-3
TGTGCCAGCAGCAGGGGCGGCACAGATACGCAGTATTTT
CASSRGGTDTQYF
>NA|TRBJ1-5|NA|TRBV10-3
TGTGCCATCAGTGAGGGTAGGGGTCAGCCCCAGCATTTT
CAISEGRGQPQHF
>NA|TRBJ2-6|NA|TRBV9
TGTGCCAGCAGCGTAGCTGGGGGACTCTCTGGGGCCAACGTCCTGACTTTC
CASSVAGGLSGANVLTF
>NA|TRBJ1-5|NA|TRBV3-1/TRBV3-2
TGTGCCAGCAGCCAAGCTTTGGGCGGGGGGCCCCAGCATTTT
CASSQALGGGPQHF
>once|TRBJ1-1|NA|TRBV2
TGTGCCAGGGCACGGAACACTGAAGCTTTCTTT
CARARNTEAFF
>NA|TRBJ2-3|TRBD1|TRBV7-8
TGTGCCAGCAGCTTTTCCGGGACAGACACAGATACGCAGTATTTT
CASSFSGTDTDTQYF
>once|TRBJ1-6|NA|TRBV5-4
TGTGCCAGCAGCTTGAGGGGTGGAAATTCACCCCTCCACTTT
CASSLRGGNSPLHF
>NA|TRBJ2-5|TRBD1|TRBV18
TGTGCCAGCTCACCCAGGACAGGGGTCGGAGAGACCCAGTACTTC
CASSPRTGVGETQYF
>once|TRBJ1-2|NA|TRBV7-8
TGTGCCAGCAGCTTCGGGAGCGACCATTATGGCTACACCTTC
CASSFGSDHYGYTF
>NA|TRBJ1-5|TRBD1|TRBV6-5
TGTGCCAGCAGTTCGGGACAGGGCGTCAGCAATCAGCCCCAGCATTTT
CASSSGQGVSNQPQHF
>NA|TRBJ2-2|TRBD1|TRBV19
TGTGCCAGTATCGGGGACAGGGGGCGCGGAGTAGCAACCGGGGAGCTGTTTTTT
CASIGDRGRGVATGELFF
>once|TRBJ2-7|NA|TRBV14
TGTGCCAGCAGCCCGAATCCCCCATCAGGTTATAGCTCCTACGAGCAGTACTTC
CASSPNPPSGYSSYEQYF
>few|TRBJ1-2|TRBD1|TRBV6-2/TRBV6-3
TGTGCCAGCAGTTACCTGGGACAGGGGGCGGGTGGCTACACCTTC
CASSYLGQGAGGYTF
>few|TRBJ2-1|TRBD2|TRBV6-4
TGTGCCAGCAGTGAAAGAGCGGGGGGGCGAGAAGAGCAGTTCTTC
CASSERAGGREEQFF
>NA|TRBJ1-5|TRBD1|TRBV6-4
TGTGCCAGCAGTGAAGCCGGGACAGGGACTCCCCAGCATTTT
CASSEAGTGTPQHF
>NA|TRBJ2-2|TRBD2|TRBV10-3
TGTGCCATCAGTATCGCGGGGGGCCCTAACACCGGGGAGCTGTTTTTT
CAISIAGGPNTGELFF
>once|TRBJ1-6|NA|TRBV21-1
TGTGCCAGCAGCAAAGGAACAGATTATAATTCACCCCTCCACTTT
CASSKGTDYNSPLHF
>NA|TRBJ2-1|NA|TRBV30
TGTGCCTGGAGTATTAGTGACTGGGGGGGCGTTGAGCAGTTCTTC
CAWSISDWGGVEQFF
>NA|TRBJ1-2|NA|TRBV13
TGTGCCAGCAGCTTAGGGACAGGATTCTATGGCTACACCTTC
CASSLGTGFYGYTF
>NA|TRBJ1-1|TRBD1|TRBV7-9
TGTGCCAGCAGCTTATGGGCAGGGGGCAATACTGAAGCTTTCTTT
CASSLWAGGNTEAFF
>NA|TRBJ2-7|NA|TRBV7-8
TGTGCCAGCAGCCTTGGACAGATGACCTACGAGCAGTACTTC
CASSLGQMTYEQYF
>NA|TRBJ1-5|NA|TRBV19
TGTGCCAGTAGTACCCACACAGGGAATAGCAATCAGCCCCAGCATTTT
CASSTHTGNSNQPQHF
>NA|TRBJ1-4|NA|TRBV7-9
TGTGCCAGCATCGTTGACGGGGCTAATGAAAAACTGTTTTTT
CASIVDGANEKLFF
>NA|TRBJ2-2|NA|TRBV6-5
TGTGCCAGCAGACGACAGAACACCGGGGAGCTGTTTTTT
CASRRQNTGELFF
>once|TRBJ1-4|NA|TRBV11-2
TGTGCCAGCAGCTCAAGACCACGAGGCGGGACTAATGAAAAACTGTTTTTT
CASSSRPRGGTNEKLFF
>NA|TRBJ2-2|NA|TRBV9
TGTGCCAGCAGCCCCCCGCGGGGTGGCACCGGGGAGCTGTTTTTT
CASSPPRGGTGELFF
>few|TRBJ1-1|TRBD1|TRBV10-3
TGTGCCATCGGGAGAACAGGGGGTTTGAACACTGAAGCTTTCTTT
CAIGRTGGLNTEAFF